This TCR beta chain stems from a study of blood T cell repertoires in COVID-19. Overall study: Acute-phase and convalescent COVID-19 samples originated in the United States, Italy and Spain. T cells, B-cell-depleted T cells, or PBMCs provided the cDNA or gDNA that served as material.

As handled by the study authors: The assay estimated nucleated cells by amplifying reference gene primers. Data came from immunoSEQ multiplex PCR; TCRdb stores just in-frame clones and leaves some out. From that table come the V and J calls and clone size; the DNA was used to work out D and trimming. The sample carries tens of thousands of clones, 88% recorded once. Germline CDR1 reads SGHTA; CDR2 reads FQGNSA. This CDR3 is built from 14 residues. Trimming at V came to 5 bases and at J to 4 bases, leaving 5 bases not matched to a gene. The sequence was collected from a human donor in a cohort sampled during active COVID-19. The chain uses TRBV7-2 and TRBJ2-3, with 8 bases aligning to TRBD1. The sample comprised peripheral blood. The CDR3 region has the DNA TGTGCCAGCAGCCCCGACAGGGGCCCAGATACGCAGTATTTT. Protein sequence: CASSPDRGPDTQYF.